These T cell receptor beta chains were read from a single sample in a study of shared clonotypes between healthy human individuals. Produced via immunoSEQ multiplex PCR; TCRdb's table is partial and in-frame only. Of roughly 2.5 million clones detected, around nine tenths appear once; the ten largest clones hold over 0.12%. Sequencing input: naive CD4+ T cells sorted from blood. The origin of the receptors is a man between 18 and 29 years old in good health. Both conserved end residues are part of each CDR3. Each record gives: CDR3 protein, CDR3 DNA, J gene, V gene, D gene, clone size. D genes are given only for firm matches. Size is stated for part of the rows, as once, few or many counts, or as a class when the clone is expanded.

CDR3 protein: CASSSGAGNTIYF
CDR3 DNA: TGTGCCAGCAGTTCAGGGGCTGGAAACACCATATATTTT
J gene: TRBJ1-3
V gene: TRBV11-2
D gene: NA
clone size: NA

CDR3 protein: CASSDRWSSGNTIYF
CDR3 DNA: TGTGCCAGTAGCGACAGATGGAGCTCTGGAAACACCATATATTTT
J gene: TRBJ1-3
V gene: TRBV19
D gene: NA
clone size: NA

CDR3 protein: CASSSQGNEQFF
CDR3 DNA: TGCGCCAGCAGCTCCCAGGGGAATGAGCAGTTCTTC
J gene: TRBJ2-1
V gene: TRBV5-1
D gene: NA
clone size: NA

CDR3 protein: CASTHSGIVTGELFF
CDR3 DNA: TGTGCCAGTACCCATAGCGGGATCGTCACCGGGGAGCTGTTTTTT
J gene: TRBJ2-2
V gene: TRBV19
D gene: TRBD2
clone size: NA

CDR3 protein: CAIREGQPQETQYF
CDR3 DNA: TGTGCCATCAGGGAAGGACAGCCCCAAGAGACCCAGTACTTC
J gene: TRBJ2-5
V gene: TRBV10-3
D gene: NA
clone size: NA

CDR3 protein: CASSPNSWTEDTYEQYF
CDR3 DNA: TGTGCCAGCAGTCCTAATTCGTGGACAGAGGACACCTACGAGCAGTACTTC
J gene: TRBJ2-7
V gene: TRBV28
D gene: NA
clone size: once

CDR3 protein: CATSRDILAGVEQYF
CDR3 DNA: TGTGCCACCAGCAGAGATATACTAGCGGGAGTTGAGCAGTACTTC
J gene: TRBJ2-7
V gene: TRBV15
D gene: TRBD2
clone size: once

CDR3 protein: CATRLDSTDTQYF
CDR3 DNA: TGTGCCACGAGACTAGATAGCACAGATACGCAGTATTTT
J gene: TRBJ2-3
V gene: TRBV10-3
D gene: NA
clone size: once

CDR3 protein: CASSFQRETGETQYF
CDR3 DNA: TGCGCCAGCAGCTTCCAGCGGGAGACGGGAGAGACCCAGTACTTC
J gene: TRBJ2-5
V gene: TRBV5-1
D gene: TRBD2
clone size: NA

CDR3 protein: CASSEGNNEKLFF
CDR3 DNA: TGTGCCAGCTCAGAGGGAAACAATGAAAAACTGTTTTTT
J gene: TRBJ1-4
V gene: TRBV18
D gene: NA
clone size: NA

CDR3 protein: CASSIAGATGELFF
CDR3 DNA: TGTGCCAGTAGTATAGCCGGGGCCACCGGGGAGCTGTTTTTT
J gene: TRBJ2-2
V gene: TRBV19
D gene: NA
clone size: NA

CDR3 protein: CASRLGSGSTEAFF
CDR3 DNA: TGTGCCAGCAGGTTAGGATCGGGAAGTACTGAAGCTTTCTTT
J gene: TRBJ1-1
V gene: TRBV7-9
D gene: NA
clone size: NA

CDR3 protein: CASSLSGNLEETQYF
CDR3 DNA: TGTGCCAGCAGCTTATCAGGGAACTTGGAGGAGACCCAGTACTTC
J gene: TRBJ2-5
V gene: TRBV7-9
D gene: NA
clone size: NA

CDR3 protein: CASSRVFQGGTEAFF
CDR3 DNA: TGTGCCAGCAGTCGGGTTTTCCAGGGGGGGACTGAAGCTTTCTTT
J gene: TRBJ1-1
V gene: TRBV6-5
D gene: TRBD1
clone size: NA

CDR3 protein: CASRQDSQETQYF
CDR3 DNA: TGCGCCAGCAGACAGGACAGTCAAGAGACCCAGTACTTC
J gene: TRBJ2-5
V gene: TRBV5-1
D gene: NA
clone size: NA

CDR3 protein: CSASDPLVQYF
CDR3 DNA: TGCAGTGCTAGCGACCCTCTGGTCCAGTACTTC
J gene: TRBJ2-5
V gene: TRBV20-1
D gene: NA
clone size: once

CDR3 protein: CASSGSGGADTQYF
CDR3 DNA: TGTGCCAGCAGCGGCAGCGGAGGGGCAGATACGCAGTATTTT
J gene: TRBJ2-3
V gene: TRBV9
D gene: NA
clone size: NA

CDR3 protein: CASSLPAGGTDTQYF
CDR3 DNA: TGCGCCAGCAGCTTGCCAGCGGGGGGCACAGATACGCAGTATTTT
J gene: TRBJ2-3
V gene: TRBV5-1
D gene: TRBD2
clone size: NA

CDR3 protein: CASSFRQGGTEAFF
CDR3 DNA: TGTGCCAGCAGCTTCAGACAGGGTGGGACTGAAGCTTTCTTT
J gene: TRBJ1-1
V gene: TRBV7-2
D gene: TRBD1
clone size: NA

CDR3 protein: CASSRIGTSGTGEQYF
CDR3 DNA: TGTGCCAGCAGCCGCATTGGGACTAGCGGGACCGGCGAGCAGTACTTC
J gene: TRBJ2-7
V gene: TRBV14
D gene: TRBD2
clone size: NA

CDR3 protein: CASSYSGGSYNEQFF
CDR3 DNA: TGTGCCAGCAGTTACTCAGGGGGTTCCTACAATGAGCAGTTCTTC
J gene: TRBJ2-1
V gene: TRBV6-5
D gene: NA
clone size: NA

CDR3 protein: CASVLGDEQFF
CDR3 DNA: TGCGCCAGCGTACTGGGGGATGAGCAGTTCTTC
J gene: TRBJ2-1
V gene: TRBV5-1
D gene: NA
clone size: NA

CDR3 protein: CASRTGGTGELFF
CDR3 DNA: TGCGCCAGCAGGACAGGAGGTACTGGGGAGCTGTTTTTT
J gene: TRBJ2-2
V gene: TRBV5-1
D gene: NA
clone size: once

CDR3 protein: CAISGTGLAPRTGELFF
CDR3 DNA: TGTGCCATCAGTGGAACGGGGTTGGCCCCGCGAACCGGGGAGCTGTTTTTT
J gene: TRBJ2-2
V gene: TRBV10-3
D gene: NA
clone size: NA

CDR3 protein: CAWSAWGVATQYF
CDR3 DNA: TGTGCCTGGAGTGCCTGGGGGGTAGCTACGCAGTATTTT
J gene: TRBJ2-3
V gene: TRBV30
D gene: NA
clone size: NA

CDR3 protein: CASSSGQGAKTDTQYF
CDR3 DNA: TGTGCCAGCAGCTCGGGACAGGGGGCTAAGACAGATACGCAGTATTTT
J gene: TRBJ2-3
V gene: TRBV7-9
D gene: TRBD1
clone size: NA